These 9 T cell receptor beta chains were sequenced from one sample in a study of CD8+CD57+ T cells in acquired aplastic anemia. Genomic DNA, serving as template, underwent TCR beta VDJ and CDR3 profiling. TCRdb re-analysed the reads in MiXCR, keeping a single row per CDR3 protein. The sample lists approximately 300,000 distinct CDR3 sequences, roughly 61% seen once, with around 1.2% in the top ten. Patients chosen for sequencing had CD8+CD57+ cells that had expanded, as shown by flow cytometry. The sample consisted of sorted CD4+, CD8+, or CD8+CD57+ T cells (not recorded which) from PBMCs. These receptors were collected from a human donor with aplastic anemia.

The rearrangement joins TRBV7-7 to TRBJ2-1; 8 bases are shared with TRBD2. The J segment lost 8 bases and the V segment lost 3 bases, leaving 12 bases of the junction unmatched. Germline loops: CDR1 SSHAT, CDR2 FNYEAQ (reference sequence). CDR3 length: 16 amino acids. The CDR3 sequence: CASSLGVGGASDEQFF. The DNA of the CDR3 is TGTGCCAGCAGCTTGGGTGTCGGGGGGGCCTCGGATGAGCAGTTCTTC.

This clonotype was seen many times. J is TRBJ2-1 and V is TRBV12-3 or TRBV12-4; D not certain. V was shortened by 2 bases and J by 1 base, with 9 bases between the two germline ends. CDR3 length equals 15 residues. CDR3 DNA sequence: TGTGCCAGCAGTTTACGGGCCGGTTCCTACAATGAGCAGTTCTTC. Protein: CASSLRAGSYNEQFF.

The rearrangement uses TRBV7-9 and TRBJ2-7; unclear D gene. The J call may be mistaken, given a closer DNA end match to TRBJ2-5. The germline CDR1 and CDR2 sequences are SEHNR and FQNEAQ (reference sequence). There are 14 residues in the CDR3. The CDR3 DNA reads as TGTGCCAGCAGCTCCGTTGGGCCGGCAGAGACCCAGTACTTC. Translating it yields CASSSVGPAETQYF.

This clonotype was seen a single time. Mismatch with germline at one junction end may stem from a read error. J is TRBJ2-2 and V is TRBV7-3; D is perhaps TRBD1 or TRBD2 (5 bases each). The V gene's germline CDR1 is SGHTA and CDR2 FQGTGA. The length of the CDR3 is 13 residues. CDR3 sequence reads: CASERGSTGELFF. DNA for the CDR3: TGTGCCAGCGAGAGGGGTTCCACCGGGGAGCTGTTTTTC. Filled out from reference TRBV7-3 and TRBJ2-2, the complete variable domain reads GAGVSQTPSNKVTEKGKYVELRCDPISGHTALYWYRQSLGQGPEFLIYFQGTGAADDSGLPNDRFFAVRPEGSVSTLKIQRTERGDSAVYLCASERGSTGELFFGEGSRLTVL.

In DNA, the CDR3 is TGCAGTGAGGCTAGCGGGGAGATCACAGATACGCAGTATTTT. It encodes CSEASGEITDTQYF. The chain has TRBV20-1 and TRBJ2-3; 9 bases agree with TRBD2. V shed 7 bases and J 2 bases; nucleotides not matched to a gene: 7. CDR1 and CDR2 from the germline V gene are DFQATT and SNEGSKA (reference sequence). The CDR3 runs 14 residues.

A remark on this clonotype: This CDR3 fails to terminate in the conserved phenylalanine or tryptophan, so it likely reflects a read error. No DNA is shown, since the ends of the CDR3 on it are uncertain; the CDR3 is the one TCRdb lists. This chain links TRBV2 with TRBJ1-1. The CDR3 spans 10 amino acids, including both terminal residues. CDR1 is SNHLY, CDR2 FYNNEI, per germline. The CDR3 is CARTPGGWRR.

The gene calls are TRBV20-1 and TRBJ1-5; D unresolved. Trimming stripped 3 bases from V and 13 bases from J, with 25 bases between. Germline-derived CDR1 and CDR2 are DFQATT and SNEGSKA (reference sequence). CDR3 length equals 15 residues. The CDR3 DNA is TGCAGTGCTAGTAACGTTGGCAGCGGGAGTGGCGAGCAGCATTTT. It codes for CSASNVGSGSGEQHF.

DNA of the CDR3: TGTGCCATCGGGACAGGGGACGGGTATGAGCAGTTCTTC. Translation: CAIGTGDGYEQFF. The chain uses TRBV10-3 and TRBJ2-1, with 10 bases aligning to TRBD1. V gave up 8 bases and J gave up 8 bases; unmatched junction bases: 6. The CDR3 runs 13 residues. Germline V gene data show CDR1 as ENHRY and CDR2 as SYGVKD.

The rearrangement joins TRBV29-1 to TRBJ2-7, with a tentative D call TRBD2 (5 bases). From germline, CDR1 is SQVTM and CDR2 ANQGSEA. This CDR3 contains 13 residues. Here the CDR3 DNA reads TGCAGTTGGTCGCGGGTTTCCTCCTACGAGCAGTACTTC. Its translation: CSWSRVSSYEQYF.